Listed below are T cell receptor beta chains from one sample, sequenced in a study of vaccination effects on CD4 cells after COVID-19. Libraries were prepared by immunoSEQ multiplex PCR; TCRdb keeps only in-frame clonotypes and omits some of them. This sample yields about 25,000 clones, of which approximately 76% are seen a single time; roughly 17% belongs to the top ten. Their antigens are not known. This specimen consisted of CD4+ T cells from PBMCs cultured with SARS-CoV-2 spike peptides, obtained before COVID-19 vaccination. The receptors shown here come from a human donor who had a prior SARS-CoV-2 infection. Each CDR3 is given with its conserved first and last residue. D genes are given only for firm matches. Clone size is shown for a subset of rows, as once, few, many or a class of expanded clone.

d_call j_call clone_size v_call cdr3_nt cdr3_aa
NA TRBJ1-2 NA TRBV3-1/TRBV3-2 TGTGCCAGCAGCCCTCTGCCCCCCCCATCCTCCCTGGGCTACACCTTC CASSPLPPPSSLGYTF
NA TRBJ2-3 NA TRBV4-2 TGTGCCAGCAGCCAAGATGGGGCGGGGTCCACAGATACGCAGTATTTT CASSQDGAGSTDTQYF
NA TRBJ2-2 NA TRBV7-8 TGTGCCAGCAGCCCAACCGAAAGGGGCGCGCCCCCAGGGGAGCTGTTTTTT CASSPTERGAPPGELFF
TRBD2 TRBJ2-1 once TRBV2 TGTGCCAGCACCGTGACTAGCGGGGCTGTTGAGCAGTTCTTC CASTVTSGAVEQFF
NA TRBJ2-5 NA TRBV14 TGTGCCAGCAGTCTAAACAGGGAGACCCAGTACTTC CASSLNRETQYF
TRBD1 TRBJ1-2 NA TRBV28 TGTGCCAGCAGTTTATTTGGACAGGGGGCTAACTATGGCTACACCTTC CASSLFGQGANYGYTF
TRBD1 TRBJ1-5 NA TRBV5-5 TGTGCCAGCAGCCCGGGACAGGGGACCTATCAGCCCCAGCATTTT CASSPGQGTYQPQHF
NA TRBJ1-6 few TRBV6-1 TGTGCCAGCACCGAAGCTCAGGGGAGCTCCTATAATTCACCCCTCCACTTT CASTEAQGSSYNSPLHF
NA TRBJ2-5 NA TRBV3-1/TRBV3-2 TGTGCCAGCAGCCAAGTCGACAGGTACCAAGAGACCCAGTACTTC CASSQVDRYQETQYF
TRBD1 TRBJ1-5 NA TRBV23-1 TGCGCCAGCAGTCACCCTAATGAAACGGGACAGGGGGCCGGGCCCCAGCATTTT CASSHPNETGQGAGPQHF
NA TRBJ1-1 NA TRBV12-3/TRBV12-4 TGTGCCAGCAGTTTGGCAGGGCGCGCTGAAGCTTTCTTT CASSLAGRAEAFF
NA TRBJ2-5 NA TRBV2 TGTGCCTCGCGGGCGGGGCGGAGGACCCAGTACTTC CASRAGRRTQYF
NA TRBJ1-1 NA TRBV10-3 TGTGCCATCAGGGACATGGACCTCGAAGCTTTCTTT CAIRDMDLEAFF
NA TRBJ1-2 few TRBV6-4 TGTGCCACCCCAAGCCCCGAAGGTAACTATGGCTACACCTTC CATPSPEGNYGYTF